This T cell receptor beta chain comes out of a study of early T cells in non-severe SARS-CoV-2 infection. Losses at the gene ends were 6 bases for V and 5 bases for J; bases not matched to a gene: 8. The CDR3 spans 13 residues. Germline V CDR1 and CDR2: SQVTM, ANQGSEA. General study findings and limits: Private and CD4 specificities were missed by VDJdb matching, skewed to anti-spike CD8.

TCRdb redid the calling of the 5' RACE reads with MiXCR, one entry per CDR3 protein. The table lists tens of thousands of distinct CDR3 sequences, about an eighth of them singletons. This clonotype was counted a few times. The antigen remains undetermined. The V and J genes are TRBV29-1 and TRBJ2-7; TRBD2 aligns across 9 bases. The sequencing input was whole blood. The origin of this receptor is an adult who was a healthcare worker with PCR-confirmed SARS-CoV-2 infection or an uninfected control (not recorded which). CDR3 protein: CSVSGLAGHEQYF. Here the CDR3 DNA reads TGCAGCGTCTCGGGACTAGCCGGCCACGAGCAGTACTTC.